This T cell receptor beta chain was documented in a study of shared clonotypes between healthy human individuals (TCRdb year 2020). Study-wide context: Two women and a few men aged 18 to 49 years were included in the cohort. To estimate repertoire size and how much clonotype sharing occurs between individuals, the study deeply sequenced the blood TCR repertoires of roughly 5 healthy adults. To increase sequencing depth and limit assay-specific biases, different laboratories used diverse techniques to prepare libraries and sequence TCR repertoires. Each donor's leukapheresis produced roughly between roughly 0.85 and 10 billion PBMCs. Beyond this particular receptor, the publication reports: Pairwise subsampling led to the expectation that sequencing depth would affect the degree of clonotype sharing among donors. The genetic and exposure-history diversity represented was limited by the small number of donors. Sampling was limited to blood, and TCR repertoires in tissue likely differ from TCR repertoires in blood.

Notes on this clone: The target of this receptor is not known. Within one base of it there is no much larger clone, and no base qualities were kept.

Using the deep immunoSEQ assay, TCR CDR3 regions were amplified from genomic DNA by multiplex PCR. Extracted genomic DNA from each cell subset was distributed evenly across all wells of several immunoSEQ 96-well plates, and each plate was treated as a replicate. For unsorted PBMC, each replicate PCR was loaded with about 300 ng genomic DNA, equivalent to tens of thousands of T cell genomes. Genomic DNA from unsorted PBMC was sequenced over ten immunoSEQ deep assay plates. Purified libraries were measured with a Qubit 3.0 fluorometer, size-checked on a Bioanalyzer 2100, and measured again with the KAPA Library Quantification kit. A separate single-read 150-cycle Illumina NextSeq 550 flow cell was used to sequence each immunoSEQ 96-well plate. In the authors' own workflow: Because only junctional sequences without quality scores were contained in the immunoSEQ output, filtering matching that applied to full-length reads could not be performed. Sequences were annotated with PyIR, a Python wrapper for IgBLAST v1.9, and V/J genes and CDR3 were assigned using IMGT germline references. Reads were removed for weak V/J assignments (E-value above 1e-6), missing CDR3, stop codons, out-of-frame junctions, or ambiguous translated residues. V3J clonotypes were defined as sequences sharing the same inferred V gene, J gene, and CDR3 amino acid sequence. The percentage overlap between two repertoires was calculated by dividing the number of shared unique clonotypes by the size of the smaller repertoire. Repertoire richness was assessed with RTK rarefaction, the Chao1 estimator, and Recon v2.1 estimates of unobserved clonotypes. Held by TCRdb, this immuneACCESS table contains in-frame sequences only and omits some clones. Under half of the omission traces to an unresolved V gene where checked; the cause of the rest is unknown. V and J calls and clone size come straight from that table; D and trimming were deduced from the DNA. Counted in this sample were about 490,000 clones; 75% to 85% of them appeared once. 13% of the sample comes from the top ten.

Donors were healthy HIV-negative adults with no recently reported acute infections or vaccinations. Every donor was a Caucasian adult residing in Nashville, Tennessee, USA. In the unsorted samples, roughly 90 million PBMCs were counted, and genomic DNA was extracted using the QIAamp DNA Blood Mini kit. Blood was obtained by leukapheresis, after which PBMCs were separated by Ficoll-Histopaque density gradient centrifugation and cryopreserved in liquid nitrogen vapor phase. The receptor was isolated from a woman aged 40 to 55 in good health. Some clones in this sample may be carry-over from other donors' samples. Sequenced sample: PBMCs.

Here is the DNA: TGTGCCAGCAGCTTTATCGATAACGTTCCCGGGGAGCTGTTTTTT. The encoded protein is CASSFIDNVPGELFF. The sequence joins TRBV4-2 to TRBJ2-2; no D gene call is confident. V gives up 5 bases and J gives up 6 bases, and the segment between their germline ends measures 16 bases. From the cysteine up to the phenylalanine, the CDR3 has a length of 15 residues. The kept DNA is CDR3 alone, 45 bases in frame from the first base. CDR1 and CDR2, looked up from the germline V gene, are LGHNA and YNFKEQ.